Listed here are 18 T cell receptor beta chains from one sample, sequenced in a study of T cells in women clearing cervical HPV infection (dated by TCRdb to 2016 to 2019). Receptor amplification or capture employed the immunoSEQ multiplex PCR assay. TCRdb holds this immuneACCESS table with in-frame rearrangements only. Some clones are missing; in checked studies, unresolved V genes explain under half, and the rest has no known cause. The sample table holds roughly 24,000 clones. The ten largest account for 4.5% to 5% of the sample. The sequenced sample consisted of blood buffy coat. These receptors all come from a woman aged 18 to 75 with a cervical HPV16 infection that either progressed to CIN3+ or cleared (not recorded which).

On this clone: The read halts 3 residues ahead of the CDR3 end, with the missing end drawn from the germline J gene. This rearrangement joins TRBV7-2 to TRBJ1-2; D is undetermined. CDR1 and CDR2 from the germline V gene are SGHTA and FQGNSA. V was shortened by 0 bases and J by 2 bases, with 7 bases between the two germline ends. The CDR3 runs to 14 residues. CDR3: CASSLARENYGYTF. CDR3 DNA (partial): TGTGCCAGCAGCTTAGCGCGGGAGAACTATGGC.

About this clone: With the read ending 3 residues before the CDR3 end, the germline J gene is used to fill in that end. The J gene is TRBJ1-1, the V gene TRBV7-6, with D possibly being TRBD1 (6 bases). The CDR3 extends over 15 amino acids. Germline V gene data show CDR1 as SGHVS and CDR2 as FNYEAQ. V lost 3 bases and J lost 4, with 15 bases in between. The sequenced CDR3 bases are TGTGCCAGCAGCTTTGAAACAGGGTTCGGCACTGAA. This translates into CASSFETGFGTE. The whole CDR3 region reads CASSFETGFGTEAFF.

Comment on this clone: The CDR3 goes on 3 residues after the read ends, and that part is filled in from the germline J gene. The rearrangement joins TRBV2 to TRBJ2-7; 7 nucleotides align to TRBD1. Germline V gene lookup returns CDR1 SNHLY and CDR2 FYNNEI. After removal of 3 bases from V and 2 bases from J, the junction contained 7 bases not matched to a gene. This CDR3 comprises 15 residues. Partial CDR3 DNA: TGTGCCAGCAGTGACTTCCGGGACAGTACCTACGAG. Protein: CASSDFRDSTYE. The entire CDR3 sequence reads CASSDFRDSTYEQYF.

Concerning this clone itself: The read ends 3 residues before the CDR3 terminus; that terminus is restored from the germline J gene. The chain employs TRBV5-1 and TRBJ2-7, with a weak D call TRBD2 (5 bases). The germline V gene encodes CDR1 SGHRS and CDR2 YFSETQ. Trimming took off 4 bases at V and 3 bases at J, with 14 bases between the two ends. The CDR3 extends over 14 amino acids. CDR3 bases read: TGCGCCAGCAGCCCGGAGGCGGGTCTCTACGAG. As protein: CASSPEAGLYE. The CDR3 in its entirety is CASSPEAGLYEQYF.

With respect to this clone: The read falls 3 residues short of the CDR3 end, and the missing part is taken from the germline J gene. The chain is built from TRBV7-2 and TRBJ1-2, with TRBD1 as a possible D gene (6 bases). Germline CDR1 and CDR2: SGHTA and FQGNSA. This CDR3 is built from 14 residues. The CDR3 loop reads CASSRGGRVRGYTF. The DNA read from the CDR3 is TGTGCCAGCAGCCGGGGGGGCAGGGTCCGAGGC.

Comment on this clone: The missing CDR3 end, 3 residues past where the read stops, is filled in from the germline J gene. The chain recombines TRBV7-2 with TRBJ2-3, with a tentative D call TRBD1 (6 bases). This CDR3 contains 15 residues. Germline V lookup: CDR1 SGHTA, CDR2 FQGNSA. Trimming took off 6 bases at V and 3 bases at J, with 16 bases between the two ends. The CDR3 sequence is CASRLAAGATDTQYF. CDR3 DNA (partial): TGTGCCAGCAGGCTCGCCGCAGGGGCTACAGATACG.

In regard to this clone: The observed sequence ends 3 residues before the CDR3 terminus, with the missing tail filled in from the germline J gene. J is TRBJ2-5 and V is TRBV20-1; TRBD2 agrees at 11 bases. V gave up 8 bases and J gave up 1 base; unmatched junction bases: 15. CDR1 and CDR2 from the germline V gene are DFQATT and SNEGSKA (reference sequence). This CDR3 has 17 residues. This chain's CDR3 is CSSPGRLAGGPQETQYF. The CDR3 bases that were read are TGCAGTTCCCCCGGCAGGCTAGCGGGAGGTCCCCAAGAGACC.

Regarding this clone: The read is 3 residues too short to cover the CDR3 end, so that end is filled in from the germline J gene. V gene TRBV30 combines with J gene TRBJ2-2; no firm D call. The CDR3 sequence is 13 residues long. The germline CDR1 and CDR2 sequences are GTSNPN and SVGIG (reference sequence). The CDR3 is CAWSWSTNEKLFF. The CDR3 bases that were read are TGTGCCTGGAGCTGGTCAACTAATGAAAAG.

According to its frequency, this clone is medium-sized. The read terminates 3 residues before the CDR3 end, so the remaining end is supplied by the germline J gene. The rearrangement joins TRBV3-1 (or the pseudogene TRBV3-2) to TRBJ2-1, with a possible D match to TRBD1 (5 bases). In germline, CDR1 is LGHDT, CDR2 YNNKEL (reference sequence). The CDR3 has 14 residues. Trimming shortened V by 2 bases and J by 4 bases, and 9 bases separated the two germline ends. The CDR3 loop is CASSQSRDYNEQFF. CDR3 bases read: TGTGCCAGCAGCCAAAGCAGGGATTACAATGAG.

Worth noting for this clone: The DNA ends 3 residues before the CDR3 does, and the rest of the CDR3 is filled in from the germline J gene. The chain links TRBV7-2 to TRBJ1-4; D might be TRBD1 (6 bases). Trimming removed 5 bases at V and 8 bases at J, with 15 bases between. This CDR3 comprises 14 residues. Germline CDR1 is SGHTA and CDR2 is FQGNSA. Partial CDR3 DNA: TGTGCCAGCAGCCGGGACAAGGGGCGAGAAAAA. This gives the protein CASSRDKGREK. The CDR3, in full, reads CASSRDKGREKLFF. Based on the CDR3 plus reference TRBV7-2 and TRBJ1-4, the full variable domain is GAGVSQSPSNKVTEKGKDVELRCDPISGHTALYWYRQSLGQGLEFLIYFQGNSAPDKSGLPSDRFSAERTGGSVSTLTIQRTQQEDSAVYLCASSRDKGREKLFFGSGTQLSVL.

Note on this clone: The observed sequence ends 3 residues before the CDR3 terminus, with the missing tail filled in from the germline J gene. The chain recombines TRBV2 with TRBJ2-2; 9 positions agree with TRBD1. CDR3 length equals 14 residues. Germline lookup yields CDR1 SNHLY and CDR2 FYNNEI. Incomplete CDR3 DNA: TGTGCCAGCAGGTCTAGGACAGGGGATGAAAAG. Translating it yields CASRSRTGDEK. The CDR3 reads in full as CASRSRTGDEKLFF.

Turning to this clone: The sequence runs out 3 residues before the end of the CDR3; the remainder is reconstructed from the germline J gene. The gene calls are TRBV18 and TRBJ1-2; TRBD1 matches at 9 bases. The germline gives CDR1 KGHSH, CDR2 LQKENI. CDR3 length: 14 amino acids. The CDR3 bases that were read are TGTGCCAGCTCACTCCCCTCACAGGGGGCCGGC. Its protein is CASSLPSQGAG. The full CDR3 sequence reads CASSLPSQGAGYTF.

In regard to this clone: The read ends 3 residues early relative to the CDR3; the germline J gene fills the gap. The chain uses TRBV11-2 and TRBJ2-3, with 9 nucleotides matching TRBD2. There are 15 residues in the CDR3. V lost 3 bases, J lost 4 bases, and 5 bases stayed unmatched. CDR1 and CDR2 (germline): SGHAT, FQNNGV. Here the CDR3 reads CASSFGGREPDTQYF. The DNA read from the CDR3 is TGTGCCAGCAGCTTCGGCGGGAGGGAACCAGATACG.

Notes on this clone: The read ends 3 residues early relative to the CDR3; the germline J gene fills the gap. The chain is built from TRBV2 and TRBJ2-5; 9 bases fit TRBD2. The CDR3 has 15 residues. Germline CDR1 and CDR2: SNHLY and FYNNEI. V was clipped by 7 bases and J by 2 bases; unmatched bases: 8. The CDR3 sequence is CASNYAGGGQETQYF. The sequenced CDR3 bases are TGTGCCAGCAATTATGCGGGGGGGGGACAAGAGACC.

This clone is deemed medium-sized by its frequency. The read terminates 3 residues before the CDR3 end, so the remaining end is supplied by the germline J gene. This chain connects TRBV18 to TRBJ2-2, with D perhaps matching TRBD1 (6 bases). Trimming shortened V by 3 bases and J by 0 bases, and 8 bases separated the two germline ends. The CDR3 extends over 15 amino acids. CDR1 is KGHSH and CDR2 is LQKENI in the germline V gene. CDR3 DNA, as far as it was read: TGTGCCAGCTCACCCCGGACAGCGAACACCGGGGAG. Translation: CASSPRTANTGE. In full, the CDR3 is CASSPRTANTGELFF. The full variable domain, its missing parts supplied by reference TRBV18 and TRBJ2-2, is NAGVMQNPRHLVRRRGQEARLRCSPMKGHSHVYWYRQLPEEGLKFMVYLQKENIIDESGMPKERFSAEFPKEGPSILRIQQVVRGDSAAYFCASSPRTANTGELFFGEGSRLTVL.

Comments on this clone: The read ends 3 residues shy of where the CDR3 ends; the end is completed using the germline J gene. This chain links TRBV28 with TRBJ1-1; weak D call: TRBD1 (5 bases). The CDR3 totals 20 residues. Germline CDR1 and CDR2: MDHEN and SYDVKM. CDR3 DNA (partial): TGTGCCAGCAGTTCGACGGGGGAGAGGGCTAGTACCCATCTCATAGAGACA. Amino acids: CASSSTGERASTHLIET. The whole CDR3 sequence reads CASSSTGERASTHLIETAFF.

Of note for this clone: The read finishes 3 residues shy of the CDR3 end, and the germline J gene is used to complete it. The rearrangement uses TRBV18 and TRBJ1-1; 10 bases are a match to TRBD1. Germline V gene sequence: CDR1 KGHSH, CDR2 LQKENI. The CDR3 runs 14 residues. CDR3 bases read: TGTGCCAGCTCACTCGGACAGGGGGGACAGAAA. It yields the protein CASSLGQGGQK. The CDR3 in its entirety is CASSLGQGGQKAFF.

For this clone: The read stops 3 residues short of the end of the CDR3; the missing end is completed from the germline J gene. The gene calls are TRBV19 and TRBJ2-3; D might be TRBD2 (6 bases). The CDR3 runs to 14 residues. Germline V CDR1 and CDR2: LNHDA, SQIVND (reference sequence). The V gene lost 6 bases and the J gene lost 4 bases, with 14 bases spanning the gap. The CDR3 DNA, read in part, is TGTGCCAGTAGAGGGGCGGGGTGGGCAGATACG. Its protein product is CASRGAGWADT. The CDR3 as a whole reads CASRGAGWADTQYF.